The clone carrying this T cell receptor beta chain has ten or more counts. No antigen is known for it. This specimen belongs to a study of T cells in Graves' hyperthyroidism and ophthalmopathy. Study observations and caveats: Blood also carried most thyroid clonotypes expanded above 0.001.

TCR beta CDR3 regions were amplified from RNA. HTBI primers drove first-round RT-PCR of the TCR CDR3. TCRdb independently ran MiXCR on the multiplex PCR reads; one entry per CDR3 protein. The sample has about 680,000 distinct CDR3 sequences; 35% are singletons. Hyperthyroidism in the patients, aged 18 to 65, was newly diagnosed and under 2 months in duration. Source material for PBMCs was more than 9.5 ml fresh peripheral blood. CDR1 is DFQATT and CDR2 is SNEGSKA in the germline V gene (reference sequence). This CDR3 has 15 amino acids. V gave up 5 bases and J gave up 4 bases; unmatched junction bases: 9.

The rearrangement joins TRBV20-1 to TRBJ2-5, with 11 bases aligning to TRBD1. The specimen was blood. The TCR was taken from a woman aged 40 to 49 with Graves' hyperthyroidism. CDR3 coding DNA: TGCAGTGCTGATCGGGGACAGGGGGTCGGAGAGACCCAGTACTTC. Encoded protein: CSADRGQGVGETQYF.